Listed below are T cell receptor beta chains from one sample, sequenced in a study of Tregs in tolerant kidney transplant recipients. Repertoires were generated with immunoSEQ multiplex PCR, while TCRdb's copy carries only in-frame clones and drops some. The table shows 50,000 or so clones, with approximately 89% occurring only once. This specimen was CD8+ T cells from blood (PBMCs), taken 12 months after the transplant. The receptor source for this set is a human patient who received a combined kidney and bone marrow transplant. Some T cells may arise from the graft donor. Each CDR3 is given with its conserved first and last residue. The D gene is left open where the match is weak. Not every row has a clone size; where given, it reads once, few, many or a size class.

v_gene: TRBV9
d_gene: -
len: 14
abundance: -
j_gene: TRBJ1-5
CDR3aa: CASSVGQRNQPQHF
CDR3nt: TGTGCCAGCAGCGTAGGACAGCGCAATCAGCCCCAGCATTTT

v_gene: TRBV7-9
d_gene: TRBD1
len: 17
abundance: -
j_gene: TRBJ2-7
CDR3aa: CASSSLLGRDRDYEQYF
CDR3nt: TGTGCCAGCAGCTCCCTGCTAGGCCGGGACAGGGACTACGAGCAGTACTTC

v_gene: TRBV5-1
d_gene: -
len: 14
abundance: -
j_gene: TRBJ2-1
CDR3aa: CASSAIGGGGEQFF
CDR3nt: TGCGCCAGCAGCGCCATCGGGGGAGGCGGTGAGCAGTTCTTC

v_gene: TRBV25-1
d_gene: TRBD2
len: 16
abundance: -
j_gene: TRBJ2-7
CDR3aa: CASSDGGLAGSYEQCF
CDR3nt: TGTGCCAGCAGTGACGGGGGACTAGCGGGTTCCTACGAGCAGTGCTTC

v_gene: TRBV29-1
d_gene: TRBD1
len: 15
abundance: once
j_gene: TRBJ2-5
CDR3aa: CSVNNGQGQQETQYF
CDR3nt: TGCAGCGTTAATAACGGACAGGGCCAGCAAGAGACCCAGTACTTC

v_gene: TRBV6-1
d_gene: -
len: 15
abundance: -
j_gene: TRBJ2-4
CDR3aa: CASSAFRGGRDIQYF
CDR3nt: TGTGCCAGCAGTGCGTTCAGGGGAGGGAGAGACATTCAGTACTTC

v_gene: TRBV28
d_gene: TRBD2
len: 18
abundance: -
j_gene: TRBJ2-1
CDR3aa: CASSLYHLSGGPYNEQFF
CDR3nt: TGTGCCAGCAGTTTATACCACCTCAGCGGGGGGCCCTACAATGAGCAGTTCTTC

v_gene: TRBV7-6
d_gene: TRBD1
len: 16
abundance: -
j_gene: TRBJ2-1
CDR3aa: CASSMPTGENGNEQFF
CDR3nt: TGTGCCAGCAGCATGCCGACAGGGGAAAATGGCAATGAGCAGTTCTTC

v_gene: TRBV5-6
d_gene: -
len: 13
abundance: -
j_gene: TRBJ2-1
CDR3aa: CASSLARGFEQFF
CDR3nt: TGTGCCAGCAGCTTGGCCAGGGGCTTTGAGCAGTTCTTC

v_gene: TRBV15
d_gene: -
len: 12
abundance: -
j_gene: TRBJ2-7
CDR3aa: CATSGRRGEQYF
CDR3nt: TGTGCCACCAGCGGCAGGAGGGGCGAGCAGTACTTC

v_gene: TRBV9
d_gene: TRBD1
len: 14
abundance: -
j_gene: TRBJ1-3
CDR3aa: CASSVQGAGNTIYF
CDR3nt: TGTGCCAGCAGCGTACAGGGGGCAGGAAACACCATATATTTT

v_gene: TRBV4-3
d_gene: TRBD2
len: 18
abundance: -
j_gene: TRBJ2-2
CDR3aa: CASSQDWGLAGDTGELFF
CDR3nt: TGCGCCAGCAGCCAAGATTGGGGACTAGCGGGAGACACCGGGGAGCTGTTTTTT

v_gene: TRBV20-1
d_gene: -
len: 11
abundance: -
j_gene: TRBJ2-7
CDR3aa: CSARNGYEQYF
CDR3nt: TGCAGTGCTAGAAACGGCTACGAGCAGTACTTC

v_gene: TRBV6-5
d_gene: TRBD2
len: 14
abundance: -
j_gene: TRBJ2-7
CDR3aa: CARTIAGGPHEQYF
CDR3nt: TGTGCCAGAACTATAGCGGGGGGGCCCCACGAGCAGTACTTC

v_gene: TRBV4-3
d_gene: TRBD2
len: 15
abundance: -
j_gene: TRBJ2-5
CDR3aa: CASSLGVAGEETQYF
CDR3nt: TGCGCCAGCAGCCTGGGCGTAGCGGGGGAAGAGACCCAGTACTTC

v_gene: TRBV7-9
d_gene: -
len: 15
abundance: -
j_gene: TRBJ1-2
CDR3aa: CASSLHENGGVGYTF
CDR3nt: TGTGCCAGCAGCTTACACGAAAACGGGGGGGTCGGCTACACCTTC

v_gene: TRBV11-2
d_gene: -
len: 15
abundance: -
j_gene: TRBJ2-7
CDR3aa: CASSSQRGEASEQYF
CDR3nt: TGTGCCAGCAGCTCCCAGCGTGGGGAGGCCAGCGAGCAGTACTTC

v_gene: TRBV29-1
d_gene: -
len: 12
abundance: -
j_gene: TRBJ1-2
CDR3aa: CSVWTGLYGYTF
CDR3nt: TGCAGCGTCTGGACGGGACTTTATGGCTACACCTTC

v_gene: TRBV19
d_gene: -
len: 13
abundance: -
j_gene: TRBJ2-3
CDR3aa: CASRTGLADTQYF
CDR3nt: TGTGCCAGTAGGACAGGTTTGGCTGATACGCAGTATTTT

v_gene: TRBV13
d_gene: -
len: 12
abundance: once
j_gene: TRBJ2-7
CDR3aa: CASSQDSYEQYF
CDR3nt: TGTGCCAGCAGCCAGGACAGCTACGAGCAGTACTTC

v_gene: TRBV7-3
d_gene: TRBD2
len: 13
abundance: -
j_gene: TRBJ2-7
CDR3aa: CASSLSGGGEQYF
CDR3nt: TGTGCCAGCAGCTTAAGTGGGGGAGGGGAGCAGTACTTC

v_gene: TRBV5-1
d_gene: -
len: 16
abundance: -
j_gene: TRBJ2-3
CDR3aa: CASILPPTRGVITQYF
CDR3nt: TGCGCCAGCATCCTACCGCCGACTAGGGGTGTGATCACGCAGTATTTT

v_gene: TRBV19
d_gene: TRBD1
len: 15
abundance: -
j_gene: TRBJ2-1
CDR3aa: CASSLGQGLVNEQFF
CDR3nt: TGTGCCAGTAGTCTGGGACAGGGGCTGGTAAATGAGCAGTTCTTC

v_gene: TRBV4-2
d_gene: TRBD1
len: 16
abundance: -
j_gene: TRBJ2-7
CDR3aa: CASSQDKGTGTYEQYF
CDR3nt: TGTGCCAGCAGCCAAGATAAGGGGACAGGGACCTACGAGCAGTACTTC

v_gene: TRBV13
d_gene: -
len: 14
abundance: -
j_gene: TRBJ2-7
CDR3aa: CASSYRRSSYEQYF
CDR3nt: TGTGCCAGCAGCTATCGGAGGAGCTCCTACGAGCAGTACTTC

v_gene: TRBV7-9
d_gene: -
len: 14
abundance: -
j_gene: TRBJ2-5
CDR3aa: CASSLNPGDETQYF
CDR3nt: TGTGCCAGCAGCTTAAATCCAGGGGACGAGACCCAGTACTTC

v_gene: TRBV19
d_gene: -
len: 12
abundance: few
j_gene: TRBJ1-4
CDR3aa: CASTQGNEKLFF
CDR3nt: TGTGCCAGTACACAGGGAAATGAAAAACTGTTTTTT

v_gene: TRBV5-4
d_gene: -
len: 14
abundance: -
j_gene: TRBJ2-2
CDR3aa: CASSEGQSTGELFF
CDR3nt: TGTGCCAGCAGCGAGGGACAAAGCACCGGGGAGCTGTTTTTT

v_gene: TRBV6-5
d_gene: -
len: 13
abundance: -
j_gene: TRBJ2-7
CDR3aa: CASSYSADYEQYF
CDR3nt: TGTGCCAGCAGTTACTCGGCGGACTACGAGCAGTACTTC

v_gene: TRBV5-6
d_gene: TRBD1
len: 15
abundance: -
j_gene: TRBJ2-7
CDR3aa: CASSFPGQALYEQYF
CDR3nt: TGTGCCAGCAGCTTTCCCGGACAGGCGCTCTACGAGCAGTACTTC

v_gene: TRBV4-1
d_gene: -
len: 15
abundance: -
j_gene: TRBJ2-5
CDR3aa: CASSQETTRGETQYF
CDR3nt: TGCGCCAGCAGCCAAGAAACTACACGCGGAGAGACCCAGTACTTC

v_gene: TRBV29-1
d_gene: -
len: 13
abundance: -
j_gene: TRBJ1-1
CDR3aa: CSVGFPRDTEAFF
CDR3nt: TGCAGCGTTGGGTTCCCCCGGGACACTGAAGCTTTCTTT

v_gene: TRBV18
d_gene: -
len: 15
abundance: -
j_gene: TRBJ2-3
CDR3aa: CASSPQGGVTDTQYF
CDR3nt: TGTGCCAGCTCACCACAAGGGGGAGTCACAGATACGCAGTATTTT

v_gene: TRBV5-4
d_gene: TRBD2
len: 14
abundance: -
j_gene: TRBJ2-7
CDR3aa: CASSIGLADYEQYF
CDR3nt: TGTGCCAGCAGCATCGGACTAGCGGACTACGAGCAGTACTTC

v_gene: TRBV4-3
d_gene: TRBD2
len: 14
abundance: few
j_gene: TRBJ2-1
CDR3aa: CASSQGLEGMRQFF
CDR3nt: TGCGCCAGCAGCCAGGGACTAGAGGGAATGAGGCAGTTCTTC

v_gene: TRBV5-1
d_gene: TRBD1
len: 15
abundance: once
j_gene: TRBJ1-5
CDR3aa: CASSLATGGNQPQHF
CDR3nt: TGCGCCAGCAGCTTGGCCACAGGGGGGAATCAGCCCCAGCATTTT

v_gene: TRBV19
d_gene: TRBD2
len: 15
abundance: -
j_gene: TRBJ2-3
CDR3aa: CASSLTSGGPNTQYF
CDR3nt: TGTGCCAGTAGTCTTACTAGCGGGGGGCCCAATACGCAGTATTTT

v_gene: TRBV5-1
d_gene: TRBD2
len: 15
abundance: once
j_gene: TRBJ2-3
CDR3aa: CASSLGLAGTDTQYF
CDR3nt: TGCGCCAGCAGCTTGGGACTAGCGGGGACAGATACGCAGTATTTT

v_gene: TRBV7-9
d_gene: TRBD2
len: 13
abundance: -
j_gene: TRBJ2-1
CDR3aa: CASSLLAGGEQFF
CDR3nt: TGTGCCAGCAGCTTATTAGCGGGCGGGGAGCAGTTCTTC

v_gene: TRBV29-1
d_gene: -
len: 14
abundance: -
j_gene: TRBJ2-7
CDR3aa: CSVEGQGGSYEQYF
CDR3nt: TGCAGCGTCGAAGGGCAGGGGGGCTCCTACGAGCAGTACTTC

v_gene: TRBV29-1
d_gene: -
len: 15
abundance: -
j_gene: TRBJ1-2
CDR3aa: CSVEFMRERTAGYTF
CDR3nt: TGCAGCGTTGAATTTATGAGGGAAAGGACAGCTGGCTACACCTTC

v_gene: TRBV19
d_gene: TRBD1
len: 13
abundance: -
j_gene: TRBJ2-7
CDR3aa: CASSMTGGYEQYF
CDR3nt: TGTGCCAGTAGTATGACAGGGGGCTACGAGCAGTACTTC

v_gene: TRBV9
d_gene: -
len: 14
abundance: -
j_gene: TRBJ1-5
CDR3aa: CASSVGLSNQPQHF
CDR3nt: TGTGCCAGCAGCGTAGGACTTAGCAATCAGCCCCAGCATTTT